This T cell receptor (beta chain) was sequenced during a study of control samples from healthy donors and cancer patients. The CDR3 consists of 17 residues. Germline V gives CDR1 SGHVS, CDR2 FNYEAQ. V lost 0 bases, J lost 3 bases, and 9 bases stayed unmatched. Libraries were prepared by immunoSEQ multiplex PCR; TCRdb keeps only in-frame clonotypes and omits some of them. In the table there are more than 90,000 clones, around 88% of which are singletons. This receptor was taken from a man aged 30-40 years in good health. The chain couples TRBV7-6 to TRBJ2-5; 8 bases map to TRBD1. Material for sequencing was blood. The CDR3 loop reads CASSLAPDRGFKETQYF. In DNA, the CDR3 is TGTGCCAGCAGCTTAGCGCCCGACAGGGGATTCAAAGAGACCCAGTACTTC.